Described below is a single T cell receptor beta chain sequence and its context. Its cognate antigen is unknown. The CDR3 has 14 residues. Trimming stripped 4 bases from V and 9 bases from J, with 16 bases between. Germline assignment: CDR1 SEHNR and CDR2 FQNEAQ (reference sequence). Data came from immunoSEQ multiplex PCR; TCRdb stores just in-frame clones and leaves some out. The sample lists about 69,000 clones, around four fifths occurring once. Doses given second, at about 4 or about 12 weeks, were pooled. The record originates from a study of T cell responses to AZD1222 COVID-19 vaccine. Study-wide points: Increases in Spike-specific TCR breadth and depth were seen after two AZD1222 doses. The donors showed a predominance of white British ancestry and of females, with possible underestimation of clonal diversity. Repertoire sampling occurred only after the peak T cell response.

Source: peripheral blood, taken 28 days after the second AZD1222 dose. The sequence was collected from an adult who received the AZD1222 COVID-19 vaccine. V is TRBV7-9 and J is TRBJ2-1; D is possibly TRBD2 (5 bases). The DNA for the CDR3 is TGTGCCAGCAGCTACGATGAGGGCCGCAGTGAGCAGTTCTTC. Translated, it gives CASSYDEGRSEQFF.